This TCR beta chain was captured by sequencing in a study of early T cells in non-severe SARS-CoV-2 infection. The germline V gene has CDR1 SNHLY and CDR2 FYNNEI. The ends were cut back, 4 bases at V and 3 bases at J, with 14 bases in the middle. This CDR3 has 15 residues. Via MiXCR, TCRdb re-called the 5' RACE reads, giving one row per CDR3 protein. The sample has tens of thousands of distinct CDR3 sequences, 10% to 15% seen once; the top ten hold around 4.3%. The sample holds a few counts of this clonotype. The chain couples TRBV2 to TRBJ2-3; D is possibly TRBD1 or TRBD2 (7 bases each). Sequences were obtained from whole blood. This clonotype was sampled from an adult who was a healthcare worker with PCR-confirmed SARS-CoV-2 infection or an uninfected control (not recorded which). The CDR3, as DNA: TGTGCCAGCAGTGCTAGACAGGGAGGGACAGATACGCAGTATTTT. Residues: CASSARQGGTDTQYF.